The 3 T cell receptor beta chains below come from one sample, sequenced in a study of T cells in Graves' hyperthyroidism and ophthalmopathy (dated by TCRdb to about 2019). Library prep was done by multiplex PCR. For sequencing, an Illumina HiSeq 2000 was employed. Amplification of TCR beta CDR3 regions was carried out from RNA transcripts. A first-round RT-PCR of the TCR CDR3 used the HTBI primer set with the Qiagen OneStep RT-PCR kit. The raw public data were reprocessed by TCRdb itself: fastp quality trimming at Q25, MiXCR clonotype calling, in-frame beta chains only. Here each entry gathers all rows of one CDR3 protein and keeps the most common genes and DNA. The sample table records some 560,000 distinct CDR3 sequences; less than 20% of these occur just once. The ten largest clones represent under 8% of the sample. Sequencing was done on a sample of blood. The receptors here all came from a woman younger than 45 with Graves' hyperthyroidism.

As concerns this clonotype: A read error may be the cause here, since a much bigger clone is one base away. V and J are TRBV7-9 and TRBJ2-7; 7 positions match TRBD1. Germline CDR1 reads SEHNR; CDR2 reads FQNEAQ (reference sequence). The length of the CDR3 is 14 residues. CDR3 sequence (DNA): TGTGCCAGCAGCTTGGGGACAGATACCTACAAGCAGTACTTC. It encodes CASSLGTDTYKQYF.

The V gene is TRBV27, the J gene TRBJ1-2; D ambiguous. The length of the CDR3 is 13 residues. Per germline, CDR1 MNHEY and CDR2 SMNVEV (reference sequence). Deletions cut 5 bases from V and 4 bases from J, with 11 bases between. DNA for the CDR3: TGTGCCAGCAGTCCACTTGCCGGCTATGGCTACACCTTC. Translated: CASSPLAGYGYTF.

J is TRBJ2-1 and V is TRBV30, with TRBD2 matching 8 bases. V trimming: 2 bases; J trimming: 0 bases; junction bases outside the gene matches: 9. The germline V gene encodes CDR1 GTSNPN and CDR2 SVGIG (reference sequence). This CDR3 is built from 17 residues. CDR3 coding DNA: TGTGCCTGGAGTTGGGGGGTTGCGGGGGGCTCCTACAATGAGCAGTTCTTC. It is translated as CAWSWGVAGGSYNEQFF.